Each of the 28 T cell receptor beta chains below was sequenced from the same sample in a study of vaccination and CD4 T cells after COVID-19. Cultured CD4+ T cell DNA was sequenced using the Oncomine TCR Beta short-read assay. TCRdb itself ran the PCR reads through MiXCR, one entry per CDR3 protein. The data show fewer than 10,000 distinct CDR3 sequences, roughly 57% seen once. Treatment reported: approximately nine-day PBMC culture with coronavirus spike peptide pools or control peptides (ViraFEST assay). No antigen has been identified for these receptors. The sequencing sample was made of CD4+ T cells from blood, cultured in vitro. The receptors stem from a human donor who had recovered from COVID-19.

This rearrangement joins TRBV6-5 to TRBJ1-1, with TRBD1 identical over 9 bases. Germline V lookup: CDR1 MNHEY, CDR2 SVGAGI. V lost 2 bases and J lost 5; bases outside the gene matches: 6. This CDR3 comprises 15 residues. In nucleotides, the CDR3 is TGTGCCAGCAGTTACCCGGACAGGGGAGAGACTGAAGCTTTCTTT. It is translated as CASSYPDRGETEAFF.

In this sample, this clonotype turned up a few times. This chain links TRBV19 with TRBJ1-2; weak D call: TRBD1 (6 bases). The CDR3 contains 15 residues. V was pared by 3 bases and J by 3 bases, with 14 bases between. Germline V gene data show CDR1 as LNHDA and CDR2 as SQIVND (reference sequence). CDR3 bases: TGTGCCAGTAGTATTCGGCAGGGGTACGACTATGGCTACACCTTC. This translates into CASSIRQGYDYGYTF.

J is TRBJ1-5 and V is TRBV6-1; 7 bases match TRBD1. V lost 5 bases to trimming and J lost 4 bases; unmatched junction nucleotides: 14. The CDR3 is made up of 17 amino acids. Germline V lookup: CDR1 MNHNS, CDR2 SASEGT. The CDR3 region has the DNA TGTGCCAGCAGTACACCTCCCCCGACAGGGCCTAATCAGCCCCAGCATTTT. Its translation is CASSTPPPTGPNQPQHF.

The rearrangement uses TRBV5-4 and TRBJ2-7; D is possibly TRBD1 (6 bases). Germline-derived CDR1 and CDR2 are SGHNT and YYREEE (reference sequence). The CDR3 spans 13 residues. The germline V and J ends were trimmed by 1 base and 2 bases, with 7 bases remaining between them. The CDR3 protein is CASSLNRAYEQYF. The CDR3 DNA reads TGTGCCAGCAGCTTGAACAGGGCCTACGAGCAGTACTTC.

This sequence joins TRBV2 and TRBJ2-7; D is ambiguous. From germline, CDR1 is SNHLY and CDR2 FYNNEI. Trimming removed 3 bases at V and 5 bases at J, with 14 bases between. The CDR3 runs to 14 residues. As DNA, the CDR3 is TGTGCCAGCAGTGAGACACTCCATATGAACGAGCAGTACTTC. Encoded protein: CASSETLHMNEQYF.

This clonotype is categorized as large. V and J are TRBV20-1 and TRBJ1-5; D may be TRBD1 (6 bases). V dropped 6 bases and J dropped 0 bases, with 24 bases sitting between them. The CDR3 spans 18 residues. CDR1 and CDR2 (germline): DFQATT, SNEGSKA (reference sequence). CDR3 sequence reads: CSAIKANRDFYSNQPQHF. In DNA, the CDR3 is TGCAGTGCCATTAAGGCGAACAGGGACTTTTATAGCAATCAGCCCCAGCATTTT.

The chain links TRBV6-1 to TRBJ1-1, with 11 bases lining up with TRBD1. This CDR3 spans 18 amino acids. Trimming at V came to 6 bases and at J to 0 bases, leaving 12 bases not matched to a gene. Germline assignment: CDR1 MNHNS and CDR2 SASEGT. The CDR3 DNA follows: TGTGCCAGCAGGCCGACCGGGACAGGGGGTGAGGTGAACACTGAAGCTTTCTTT. It codes for CASRPTGTGGEVNTEAFF.

This clonotype came up once. V and J are TRBV20-1 and TRBJ2-5, with TRBD2 identical over 7 bases. The CDR3 loop spans 13 amino acids. V was pared by 3 bases and J by 2 bases, with 3 bases of the junction left unmatched. CDR1 is DFQATT, CDR2 SNEGSKA, per germline (reference sequence). The CDR3 region has the DNA TGCAGTGCTAGTCTAGCGGATCAAGAGACCCAGTACTTC. Residues: CSASLADQETQYF.

This sequence joins TRBV20-1 and TRBJ2-1; D may be TRBD2 (6 bases). V was pared by 3 bases and J by 5 bases, with 17 bases between. Germline values: CDR1 DFQATT, CDR2 SNEGSKA (reference sequence). CDR3 size: 15 residues. The CDR3 sequence: CSARGWRLGNNEQFF. CDR3 DNA sequence: TGCAGTGCTAGGGGCTGGCGACTAGGGAACAATGAGCAGTTCTTC.

The gene calls are TRBV20-1 and TRBJ2-3; D is unresolved. The germline CDR1 and CDR2 sequences are DFQATT and SNEGSKA (reference sequence). Trimming shortened V by 5 bases and J by 6 bases, and 9 bases separated the two germline ends. This CDR3 is 11 amino acids long. The CDR3 here is CSASPQDTQYF. The CDR3 DNA is TGCAGTGCTTCCCCCCAGGATACGCAGTATTTT.

The rearrangement joins TRBV20-1 to TRBJ1-2; D is ambiguous. Trimming left V 8 bases short and J 4 bases short, with 14 bases between. Germline lookup yields CDR1 DFQATT and CDR2 SNEGSKA (reference sequence). The CDR3 has 12 residues. The CDR3 DNA is TGCAGTACTACAGTGGGCTCCTATGGCTACACCTTC. Amino acid sequence: CSTTVGSYGYTF.

The genes are TRBV14 and TRBJ2-3; 8 bases map to TRBD1. Germline loops: CDR1 SGHDN, CDR2 FVKESK. This CDR3 spans 16 amino acids. J was trimmed by 1 base and V by 1 base; bases with no gene match: 4. CDR3 region: CASSQATTGGTDTQYF. Written as DNA, the CDR3 is TGTGCCAGCAGCCAAGCTACGACAGGGGGCACAGATACGCAGTATTTT.

This clonotype was found a few times. As DNA, the CDR3 is TGTGCCAGCAGCTTAGACAGGTCTGGGGCCAACGTCCTGACTTTC. This encodes CASSLDRSGANVLTF. The chain recombines TRBV7-9 with TRBJ2-6; the D gene is possibly TRBD1 (5 bases). V lost 1 base and J lost 1, with 5 bases in between. This CDR3 contains 15 residues. Germline CDR1 reads SEHNR; CDR2 reads FQNEAQ (reference sequence). The complete variable domain, with remaining parts taken from reference TRBV7-9 and TRBJ2-6, reads DTGVSQNPRHKITKRGQNVTFRCDPISEHNRLYWYRQTLGQGPEFLTYFQNEAQLEKSRLLSDRFSAERPKGSFSTLEIQRTEQGDSAMYLCASSLDRSGANVLTFGAGSRLTVL.

This clonotype was seen only a few times. The rearrangement links TRBV20-1 to TRBJ1-1; D gene unclear. Per the germline V gene, CDR1 is DFQATT and CDR2 is SNEGSKA (reference sequence). The ends were cut back, 6 bases at V and 0 bases at J, with 11 bases in the middle. The CDR3 extends over 13 amino acids. CDR3 protein: CSASAAMNTEAFF. As DNA, the CDR3 is TGCAGTGCCAGCGCAGCCATGAACACTGAAGCTTTCTTT.

A few counts support this clonotype. This chain joins TRBV6-5 and TRBJ2-5; 12 bases line up with TRBD2. Germline values: CDR1 MNHEY, CDR2 SVGAGI. With 4 bases clipped from V and 4 bases from J, the junction kept 7 bases outside the gene matches. CDR3 size: 16 residues. The CDR3 nucleotides are TGTGCCAGCAGTTTTCCTAGCGGGAGGGCCGGAGAGACCCAGTACTTC. Translated, it gives CASSFPSGRAGETQYF.

J is TRBJ2-3 and V is TRBV7-3; TRBD2 matches 13 bases. Germline CDR1 is SGHTA and CDR2 is FQGTGA. The length of the CDR3 is 16 residues. The V gene end was trimmed by 4 bases and the J gene end by 2 bases; junction bases not matched to a gene: 3. The CDR3 DNA reads TGTGCCAGCAGCTCGGGACTAGCGGGGCCCACAGATACGCAGTATTTT. Residues: CASSSGLAGPTDTQYF. Drawing the rest from reference TRBV7-3 and TRBJ2-3, the complete variable domain is GAGVSQTPSNKVTEKGKYVELRCDPISGHTALYWYRQSLGQGPEFLIYFQGTGAADDSGLPNDRFFAVRPEGSVSTLKIQRTERGDSAVYLCASSSGLAGPTDTQYFGPGTRLTVL.

This chain connects TRBV4-1 to TRBJ1-6; weak D call: TRBD1 (5 bases). There are 15 residues in the CDR3. The V end was cut by 0 bases, the J end by 5 bases, with 8 bases between. The V gene's germline CDR1 is MGHRA and CDR2 YSYEKL. The chain's CDR3 is CASSQDDSDNSPLHF. CDR3 DNA sequence: TGCGCCAGCAGCCAAGATGACAGCGATAATTCACCCCTCCACTTT.

This chain connects TRBV7-6 to TRBJ2-5; 8 bases match TRBD2. CDR1 and CDR2 from the germline V gene are SGHVS and FNYEAQ. This CDR3 comprises 16 residues. J lost 4 bases, V lost 1 base, and 8 bases had no gene match. CDR3 nucleotide sequence: TGTGCCAGCAGCTTAGAGGGACACGGGAGGGGAGAGACCCAGTACTTC. The encoded protein is CASSLEGHGRGETQYF.

V usage is TRBV6-5 and J usage is TRBJ2-7; 8 bases are a match to TRBD1. Germline V gene sequence: CDR1 MNHEY, CDR2 SVGAGI. Unmatched junction bases numbered 3, after V lost 0 bases and J lost 2 bases. The CDR3 extends over 15 amino acids. The CDR3 sequence is CASSYSQTGAYEQYF. In nucleotides, the CDR3 is TGTGCCAGCAGTTACTCCCAGACAGGGGCCTACGAGCAGTACTTC.

The V call is TRBV11-1, the J call TRBJ1-1; D remains unclear. Trimming removed 3 bases from V and 4 bases from J, with 12 bases in between. Germline values: CDR1 SGHAT, CDR2 FQDESV (reference sequence). This CDR3 spans 14 amino acids. The DNA for the CDR3 is TGTGCCAGCAGCTTGGTAGGGAGAGGCACTGAAGCTTTCTTT. Its translation is CASSLVGRGTEAFF.

The J gene is TRBJ1-1, the V gene TRBV27; D is possibly TRBD1 (5 bases). Germline V gives CDR1 MNHEY, CDR2 SMNVEV (reference sequence). This CDR3 comprises 14 residues. The V and J ends lost 0 bases and 1 base respectively, with 6 bases between them. As DNA, the CDR3 is TGTGCCAGCAGTTTATCCGGGGGGAACACTGAAGCTTTCTTT. Translation gives CASSLSGGNTEAFF.

The rearrangement links TRBV4-1 to TRBJ1-3; TRBD1 might be the D (6 bases). Germline CDR1 is MGHRA and CDR2 is YSYEKL. Trimming stripped 1 base from V and 2 bases from J, with 6 bases between. The CDR3 contains 14 residues. The CDR3 coding sequence is TGCGCCAGCAGCCAAGGGACAGCTGGAAACACCATATATTTT. Amino acid sequence: CASSQGTAGNTIYF.

The gene calls are TRBV18 and TRBJ2-2; 8 bases map to TRBD1. The J segment lost 4 bases and the V segment lost 8 bases, leaving 6 bases of the junction unmatched. The CDR3 spans 14 residues. Germline lookup yields CDR1 KGHSH and CDR2 LQKENI. The CDR3 DNA sequence: TGTGCCAGCGCTCTACAGGGGGGCACCGGGGAGCTGTTTTTT. Its translation is CASALQGGTGELFF. The full variable domain, in which reference TRBV18 and TRBJ2-2 provide the parts outside the CDR3, is NAGVMQNPRHLVRRRGQEARLRCSPMKGHSHVYWYRQLPEEGLKFMVYLQKENIIDESGMPKERFSAEFPKEGPSILRIQQVVRGDSAAYFCASALQGGTGELFFGEGSRLTVL.

J is TRBJ1-5 and V is TRBV2; no definite D call. Germline-derived CDR1 and CDR2 are SNHLY and FYNNEI. Trimming took off 4 bases at V and 8 bases at J, with 12 bases between the two ends. The CDR3 sequence is 13 residues long. This CDR3 is CASSGGAVEPQHF. The DNA of the CDR3 is TGTGCCAGCAGTGGCGGCGCCGTAGAGCCCCAGCATTTT.

This chain connects TRBV7-2 to TRBJ1-2; 7 nucleotides agree with TRBD1. J was trimmed by 2 bases and V by 2 bases; bases with no gene match: 5. In germline, CDR1 is SGHTA, CDR2 FQGNSA. This CDR3 is 15 amino acids long. The CDR3, as DNA: TGTGCCAGCAGCTTACAGACGACAGGGAACTATGGCTACACCTTC. It yields the protein CASSLQTTGNYGYTF.

This clonotype turned up a few times. The chain uses TRBV20-1 and TRBJ2-3; D is undetermined. CDR1 DFQATT and CDR2 SNEGSKA come from the germline V gene (reference sequence). This CDR3 contains 16 residues. V was clipped by 5 bases and J by 0 bases, with 18 bases between them. The CDR3 here is CSALLGLRKSTDTQYF. As DNA, the CDR3 is TGCAGTGCTCTCTTAGGTCTGCGGAAGAGCACAGATACGCAGTATTTT.

V is TRBV10-1 and J is TRBJ2-4; D ambiguous. Germline assignment: CDR1 WNHNN and CDR2 SYGVQD (reference sequence). Deletions cut 6 bases from V and 4 bases from J, with 13 bases between. The CDR3 is made up of 14 amino acids. The CDR3 spells CASSWGGEKNIQYF. The CDR3 DNA sequence: TGCGCCAGCAGCTGGGGTGGAGAGAAAAACATTCAGTACTTC.

The chain joins TRBV20-1 to TRBJ2-7; 9 bases are a match to TRBD1. Germline values: CDR1 DFQATT, CDR2 SNEGSKA (reference sequence). This CDR3 is 14 amino acids long. J gave up 1 base and V 7 bases, and 8 bases lay outside the gene matches. CDR3 nucleotides: TGCAGTGTTAGGGGGGGACAGGGTTCCTACGAGCAGTACTTC. Its translation is CSVRGGQGSYEQYF.